The clone carrying this T cell receptor (beta chain) has ten or more counts. Its antigen is still unknown. These data belong to a study of early T cells in non-severe SARS-CoV-2 infection. Study background: RNA in bulk from unsorted whole blood was sequenced, and chains were unpaired.

Separate cDNA molecules each had unique molecular identifiers attached to them. TCRdb itself ran the 5' RACE reads through MiXCR, one entry per CDR3 protein. Of tens of thousands of distinct CDR3 sequences listed, 9.1% are singletons. CDR3 size: 15 residues. CDR1 SGHNT and CDR2 YENEEA come from the germline V gene. Trimming cost V 5 bases and J 5 bases; bases outside gene matches: 3. General study points: There was a bias toward anti-spike CD8 responses in VDJdb matching, which missed private and CD4 specificities.

The gene calls are TRBV11-3 and TRBJ2-1; 13 bases agree with TRBD2. Source material: whole blood. The receptor comes from an adult who was a healthcare worker with PCR-confirmed SARS-CoV-2 infection or an uninfected control (not recorded which). In nucleotides, the CDR3 is TGTGCCAGCAGCCCCGGGACTAGCGGGGACAATGAGCAGTTCTTC. Amino acid sequence: CASSPGTSGDNEQFF.